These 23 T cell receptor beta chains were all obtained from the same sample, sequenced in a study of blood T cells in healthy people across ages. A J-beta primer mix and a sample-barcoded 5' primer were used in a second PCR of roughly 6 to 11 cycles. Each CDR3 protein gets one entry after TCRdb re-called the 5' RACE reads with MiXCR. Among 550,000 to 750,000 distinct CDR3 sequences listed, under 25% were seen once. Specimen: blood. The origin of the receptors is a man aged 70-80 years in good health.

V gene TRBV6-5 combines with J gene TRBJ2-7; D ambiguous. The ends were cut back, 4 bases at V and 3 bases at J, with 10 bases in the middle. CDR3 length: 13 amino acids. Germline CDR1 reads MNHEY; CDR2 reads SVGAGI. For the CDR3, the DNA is TGTGCCAGCAGTTCCAGCGAGTTCTACGAGCAGTACTTC. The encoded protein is CASSSSEFYEQYF.

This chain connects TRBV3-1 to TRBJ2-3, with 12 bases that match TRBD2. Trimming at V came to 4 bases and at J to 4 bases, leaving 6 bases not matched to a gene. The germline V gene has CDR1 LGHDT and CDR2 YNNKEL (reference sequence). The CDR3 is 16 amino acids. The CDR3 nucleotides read TGTGCCAGCAGCCGTGGACTAGCGGGAACCGCAGATACGCAGTATTTT. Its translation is CASSRGLAGTADTQYF.

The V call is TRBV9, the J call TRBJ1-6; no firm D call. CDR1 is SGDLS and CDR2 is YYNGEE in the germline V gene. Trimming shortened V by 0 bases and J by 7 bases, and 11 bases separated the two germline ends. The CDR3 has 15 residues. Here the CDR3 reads CASSVAETGNSPLHF. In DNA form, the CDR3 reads TGTGCCAGCAGCGTAGCTGAGACGGGAAATTCACCCCTCCACTTT.

The CDR3 sequence is CASRRTVSYNEQFF. For the CDR3, the DNA is TGTGCCAGCCGAAGGACCGTATCCTACAATGAGCAGTTCTTC. This rearrangement joins TRBV2 to TRBJ2-1; D remains unclear. The CDR3 has 14 amino acids. Germline V gives CDR1 SNHLY, CDR2 FYNNEI. V was cut by 8 bases and J by 1 base, with 12 bases left in between.

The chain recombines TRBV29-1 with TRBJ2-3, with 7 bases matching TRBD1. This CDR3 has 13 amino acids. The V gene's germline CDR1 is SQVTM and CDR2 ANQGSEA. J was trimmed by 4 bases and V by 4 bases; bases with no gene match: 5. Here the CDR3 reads CSVGDSGADTQYF. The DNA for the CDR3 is TGCAGCGTTGGGGACAGCGGAGCAGATACGCAGTATTTT.

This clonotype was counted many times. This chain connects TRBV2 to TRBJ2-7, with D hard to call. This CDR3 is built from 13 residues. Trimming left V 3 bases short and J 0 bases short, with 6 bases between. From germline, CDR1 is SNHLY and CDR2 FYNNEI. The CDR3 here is CASSDNFSYEQYF. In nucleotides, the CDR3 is TGTGCCAGCAGTGACAACTTCTCCTACGAGCAGTACTTC.

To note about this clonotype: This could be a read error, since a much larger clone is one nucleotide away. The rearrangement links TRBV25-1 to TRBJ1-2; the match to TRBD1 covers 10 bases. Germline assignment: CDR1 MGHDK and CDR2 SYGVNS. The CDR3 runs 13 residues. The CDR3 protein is CASEGQGLYGHTF. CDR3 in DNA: TGTGCCAGCGAGGGACAGGGGCTCTATGGCCACACCTTC.

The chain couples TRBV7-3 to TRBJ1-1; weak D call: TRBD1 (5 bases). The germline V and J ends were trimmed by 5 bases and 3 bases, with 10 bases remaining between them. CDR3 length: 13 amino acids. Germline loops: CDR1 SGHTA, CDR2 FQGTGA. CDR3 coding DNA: TGTGCCAGCAGCATGACAGATGACACTGAAGCTTTCTTT. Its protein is CASSMTDDTEAFF. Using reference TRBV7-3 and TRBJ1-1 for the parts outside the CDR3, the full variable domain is GAGVSQTPSNKVTEKGKYVELRCDPISGHTALYWYRQSLGQGPEFLIYFQGTGAADDSGLPNDRFFAVRPEGSVSTLKIQRTERGDSAVYLCASSMTDDTEAFFGQGTRLTVV.

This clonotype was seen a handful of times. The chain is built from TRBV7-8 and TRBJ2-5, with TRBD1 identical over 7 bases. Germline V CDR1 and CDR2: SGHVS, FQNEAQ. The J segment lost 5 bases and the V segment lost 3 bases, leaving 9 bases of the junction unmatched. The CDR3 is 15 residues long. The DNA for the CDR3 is TGTGCCAGCAGCTTGGGAGACAGGGTTGTTGAGACCCAGTACTTC. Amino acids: CASSLGDRVVETQYF.

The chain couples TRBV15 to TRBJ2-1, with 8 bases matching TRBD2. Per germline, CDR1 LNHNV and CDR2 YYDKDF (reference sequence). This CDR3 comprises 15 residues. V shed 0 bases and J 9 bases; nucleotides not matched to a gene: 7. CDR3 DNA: TGTGCCACCAGCAGAGATCGAAGCGGGAGTGGTGAGCAGTTCTTC. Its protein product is CATSRDRSGSGEQFF.

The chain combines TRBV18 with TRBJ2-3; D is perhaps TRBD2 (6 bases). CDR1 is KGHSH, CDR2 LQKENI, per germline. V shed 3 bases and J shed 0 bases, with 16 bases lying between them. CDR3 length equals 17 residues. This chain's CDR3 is CASSPTWTGLSTDTQYF. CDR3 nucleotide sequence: TGTGCCAGCTCACCCACGTGGACGGGACTTAGCACAGATACGCAGTATTTT.

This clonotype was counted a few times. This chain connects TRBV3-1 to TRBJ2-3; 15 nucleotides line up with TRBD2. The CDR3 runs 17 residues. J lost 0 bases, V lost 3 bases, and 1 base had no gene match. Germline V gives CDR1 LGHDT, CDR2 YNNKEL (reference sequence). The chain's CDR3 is CASSHGTSGRSTDTQYF. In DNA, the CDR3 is TGTGCCAGCAGCCACGGGACTAGCGGGAGGAGCACAGATACGCAGTATTTT.

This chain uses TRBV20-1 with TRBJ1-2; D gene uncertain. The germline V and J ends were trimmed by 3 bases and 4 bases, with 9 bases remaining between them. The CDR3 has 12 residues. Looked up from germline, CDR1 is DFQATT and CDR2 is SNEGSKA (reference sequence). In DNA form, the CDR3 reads TGCAGTGCTAGCATGGATTCCTATGGCTACACCTTC. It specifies CSASMDSYGYTF.

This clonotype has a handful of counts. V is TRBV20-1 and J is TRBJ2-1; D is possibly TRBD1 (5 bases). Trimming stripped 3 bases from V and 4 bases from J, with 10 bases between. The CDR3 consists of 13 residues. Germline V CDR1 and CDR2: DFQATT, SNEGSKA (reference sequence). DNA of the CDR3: TGCAGTGCTAGGGGAAGGGGTTACAATGAGCAGTTCTTC. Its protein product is CSARGRGYNEQFF.

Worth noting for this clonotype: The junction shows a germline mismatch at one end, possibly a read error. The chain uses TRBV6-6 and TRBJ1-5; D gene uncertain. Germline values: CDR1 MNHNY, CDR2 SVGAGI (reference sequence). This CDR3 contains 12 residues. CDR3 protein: CAISETNQPQHF. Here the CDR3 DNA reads TGTGCCATCAGTGAGACGAATCAGCCCCAGCATTTT.

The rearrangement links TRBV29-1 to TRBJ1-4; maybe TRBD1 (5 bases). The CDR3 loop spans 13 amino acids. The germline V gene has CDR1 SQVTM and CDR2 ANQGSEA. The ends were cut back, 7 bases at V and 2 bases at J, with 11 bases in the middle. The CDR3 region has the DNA TGCAGCGCCCGGGGCAGGACTAATGAAAAACTGTTTTTT. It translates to CSARGRTNEKLFF. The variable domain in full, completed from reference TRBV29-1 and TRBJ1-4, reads SAVISQKPSRDICQRGTSLTIQCQVDSQVTMMFWYRQQPGQSLTLIATANQGSEATYESGFVIDKFPISRPNLTFSTLTVSNMSPEDSSIYLCSARGRTNEKLFFGSGTQLSVL.

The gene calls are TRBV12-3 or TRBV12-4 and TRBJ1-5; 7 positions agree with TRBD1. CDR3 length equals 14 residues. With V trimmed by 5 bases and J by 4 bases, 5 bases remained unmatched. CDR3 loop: CASSLTGQNQPQHF. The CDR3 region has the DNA TGTGCCAGCAGTCTCACGGGACAGAATCAGCCCCAGCATTTT.

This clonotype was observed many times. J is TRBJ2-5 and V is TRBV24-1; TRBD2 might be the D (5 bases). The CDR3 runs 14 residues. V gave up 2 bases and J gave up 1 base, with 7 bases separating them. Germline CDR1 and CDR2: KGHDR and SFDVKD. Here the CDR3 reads CATSDWESQETQYF. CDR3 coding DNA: TGTGCCACCAGTGATTGGGAGAGCCAAGAGACCCAGTACTTC.

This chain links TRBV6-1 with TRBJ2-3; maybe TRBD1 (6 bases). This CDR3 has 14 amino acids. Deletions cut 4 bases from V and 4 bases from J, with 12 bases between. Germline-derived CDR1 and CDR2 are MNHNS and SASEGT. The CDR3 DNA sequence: TGTGCCAGCAGTGTTACAGGGCCCCCAGATACGCAGTATTTT. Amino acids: CASSVTGPPDTQYF.

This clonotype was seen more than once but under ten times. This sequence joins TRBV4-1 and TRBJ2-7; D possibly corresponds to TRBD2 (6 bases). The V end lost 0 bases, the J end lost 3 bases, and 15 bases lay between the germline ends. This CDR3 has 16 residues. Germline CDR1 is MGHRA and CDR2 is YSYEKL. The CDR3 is CASSQDGPSELYEQYF. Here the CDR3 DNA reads TGCGCCAGCAGCCAAGATGGGCCTAGCGAACTCTACGAGCAGTACTTC.

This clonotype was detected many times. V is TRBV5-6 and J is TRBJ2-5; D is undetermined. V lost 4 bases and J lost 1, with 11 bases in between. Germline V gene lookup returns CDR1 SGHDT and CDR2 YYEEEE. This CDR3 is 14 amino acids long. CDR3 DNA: TGTGCCAGCAGCCGTCCGGGTTTCCAAGAGACCCAGTACTTC. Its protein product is CASSRPGFQETQYF.

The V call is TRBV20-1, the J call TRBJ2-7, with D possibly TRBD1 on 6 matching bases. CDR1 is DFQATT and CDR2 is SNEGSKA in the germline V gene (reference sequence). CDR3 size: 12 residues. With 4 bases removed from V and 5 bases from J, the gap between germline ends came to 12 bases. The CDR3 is CSATQGQHEQYF. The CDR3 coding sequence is TGCAGTGCTACACAGGGTCAACACGAGCAGTACTTC.

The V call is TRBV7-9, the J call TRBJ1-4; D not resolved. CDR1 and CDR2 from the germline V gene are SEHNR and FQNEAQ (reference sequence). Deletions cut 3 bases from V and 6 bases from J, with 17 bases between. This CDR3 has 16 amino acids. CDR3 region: CASSFPPWPGYEKLFF. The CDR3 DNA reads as TGTGCCAGCAGCTTCCCCCCGTGGCCGGGATATGAAAAACTGTTTTTT.